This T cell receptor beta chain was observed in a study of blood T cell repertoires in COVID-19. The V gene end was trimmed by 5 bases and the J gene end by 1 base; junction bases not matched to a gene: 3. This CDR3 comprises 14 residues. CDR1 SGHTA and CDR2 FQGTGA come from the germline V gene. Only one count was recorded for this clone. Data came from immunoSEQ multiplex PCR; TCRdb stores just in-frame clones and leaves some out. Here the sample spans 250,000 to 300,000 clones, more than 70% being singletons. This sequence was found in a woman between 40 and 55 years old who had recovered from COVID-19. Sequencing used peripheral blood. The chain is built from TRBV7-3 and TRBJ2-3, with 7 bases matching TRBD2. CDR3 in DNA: TGTGCCAGCAGCCATGGGGGGGGCACAGATACGCAGTATTTT. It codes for CASSHGGGTDTQYF.